This paragraph reports one TCR beta chain. This record comes from a study of T cell changes during pregnancy in multiple sclerosis. The repertoire was sequenced with immunoSEQ multiplex PCR; TCRdb's copy has only in-frame clones and lacks some. Among tens of thousands of clones listed, around nine tenths were seen once. The CDR3 is made up of 14 amino acids. From germline, CDR1 is MNHNS and CDR2 SASEGT. V was cut by 1 base and J by 5 bases, with 8 bases left in between. The chain carries TRBV6-1 and TRBJ1-4; D not certain. The TCR originated in a female donor with multiple sclerosis, enrolled in a pregnancy study. The source material was CD4+ T cells from peripheral blood mononuclear cells, sampled before pregnancy. The CDR3 region has the DNA TGTGCCAGCAGTGAAGGGACGGGGAATGAAAAACTGTTTTTT. Protein sequence: CASSEGTGNEKLFF.